This T cell receptor beta chain was sequenced for a study of blood T cell repertoires in COVID-19. Study details: Samples of COVID-19 (acute and convalescent) were obtained from the United States, Italy and Spain. In each case, the material was cDNA or gDNA derived from T cells, B-cell-depleted T cells, or PBMCs.

As originally analysed: Researchers report that nucleated cell counts were estimated from reference gene primer amplification. Assay: immunoSEQ multiplex PCR; the TCRdb copy retains only in-frame clones and omits some. D and trimming come from the DNA, and the V and J calls and clone size come from that table. The sample includes approximately 58,000 clones, 70% to 85% of them seen just once. The source material was peripheral blood. The TCR comes from an older woman with acute or convalescent COVID-19.

Here the CDR3 DNA reads TGTGCCACCAGATTTTGGGATTCAGGGGACAGCAATCAGCCCCAGCATTTT. Protein: CATRFWDSGDSNQPQHF. The J gene is TRBJ1-5, the V gene TRBV24-1, with D perhaps matching TRBD1 (6 bases). The CDR3 runs 17 residues. The V end lost 7 bases, the J end lost 1 base, and 19 bases lay between the germline ends. Germline CDR1 is KGHDR and CDR2 is SFDVKD.